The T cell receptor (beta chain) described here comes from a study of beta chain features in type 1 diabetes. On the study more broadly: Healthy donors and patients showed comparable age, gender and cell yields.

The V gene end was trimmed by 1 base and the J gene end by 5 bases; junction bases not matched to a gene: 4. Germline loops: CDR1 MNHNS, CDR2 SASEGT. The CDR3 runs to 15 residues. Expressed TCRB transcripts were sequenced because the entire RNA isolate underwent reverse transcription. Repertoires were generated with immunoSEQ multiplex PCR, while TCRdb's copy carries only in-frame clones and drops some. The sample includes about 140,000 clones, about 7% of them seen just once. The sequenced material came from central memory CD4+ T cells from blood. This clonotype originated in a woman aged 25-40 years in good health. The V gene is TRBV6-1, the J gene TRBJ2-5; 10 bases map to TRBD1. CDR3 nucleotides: TGTGCCAGCAGTGAAGACGGACAGGGGGATGAGACCCAGTACTTC. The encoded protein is CASSEDGQGDETQYF.